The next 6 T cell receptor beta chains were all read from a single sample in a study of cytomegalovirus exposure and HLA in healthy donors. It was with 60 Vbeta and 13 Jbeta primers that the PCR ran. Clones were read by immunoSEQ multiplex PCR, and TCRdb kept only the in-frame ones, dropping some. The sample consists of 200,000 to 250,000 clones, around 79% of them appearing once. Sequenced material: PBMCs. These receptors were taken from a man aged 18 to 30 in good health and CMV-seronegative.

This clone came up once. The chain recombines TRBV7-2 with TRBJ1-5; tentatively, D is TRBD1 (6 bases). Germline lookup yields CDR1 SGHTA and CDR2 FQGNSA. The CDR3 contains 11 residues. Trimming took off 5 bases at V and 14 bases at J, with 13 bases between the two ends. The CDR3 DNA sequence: TGTGCCAGCAGCGATTTTAAGGGGGAGCATTTT. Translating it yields CASSDFKGEHF.

The CDR3 sequence: CASSLADGVNYGYTF. CDR3 nucleotide sequence: TGCGCCAGCAGCTTGGCCGACGGAGTTAACTATGGCTACACCTTC. This sequence joins TRBV5-1 and TRBJ1-2; the D is unclear. The CDR3 has 15 amino acids. The germline gives CDR1 SGHRS, CDR2 YFSETQ. V lost 0 bases to trimming and J lost 1 base, with 10 bases between them.

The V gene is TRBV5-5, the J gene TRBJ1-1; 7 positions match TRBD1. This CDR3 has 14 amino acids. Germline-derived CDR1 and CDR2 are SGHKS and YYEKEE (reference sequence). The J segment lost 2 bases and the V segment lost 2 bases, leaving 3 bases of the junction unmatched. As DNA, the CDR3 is TGTGCCAGCAGCTTTGGGACAGCCAACACTGAAGCTTTCTTT. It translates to CASSFGTANTEAFF.

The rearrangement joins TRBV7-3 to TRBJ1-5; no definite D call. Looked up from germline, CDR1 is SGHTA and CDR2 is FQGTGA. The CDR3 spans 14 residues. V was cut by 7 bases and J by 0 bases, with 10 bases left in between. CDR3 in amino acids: CASTPHYSNQPQHF. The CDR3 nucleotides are TGTGCCAGCACCCCACACTATAGCAATCAGCCCCAGCATTTT.

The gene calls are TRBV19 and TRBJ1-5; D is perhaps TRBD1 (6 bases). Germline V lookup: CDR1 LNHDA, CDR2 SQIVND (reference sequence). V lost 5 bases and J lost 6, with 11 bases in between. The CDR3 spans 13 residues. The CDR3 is CASSVQGSQPQHF. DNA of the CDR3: TGTGCCAGTAGTGTACAGGGCAGTCAGCCCCAGCATTTT.

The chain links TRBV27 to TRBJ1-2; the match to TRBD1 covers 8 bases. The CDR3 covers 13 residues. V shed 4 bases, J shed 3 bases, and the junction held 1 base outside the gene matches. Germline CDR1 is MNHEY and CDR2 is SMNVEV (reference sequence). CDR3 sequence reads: CASSSDRDYGYTF. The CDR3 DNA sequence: TGTGCCAGCAGTTCGGACAGGGACTATGGCTACACCTTC.